The T cell receptor (beta chain) described here comes from a study of control samples from healthy donors and cancer patients. TCRdb's table, derived via immunoSEQ multiplex PCR, lists solely in-frame clones and lacks some. The sample shows roughly 170,000 clones, about 86% of them seen only once. The length of the CDR3 is 14 residues. V lost 4 bases and J 8 bases, leaving 18 bases between the germline ends. CDR1 and CDR2 (germline): SGHRS, YFSETQ. The source material was blood. V is TRBV5-1 and J is TRBJ1-1; TRBD1 is a possible D gene (6 bases). The clonotype comes from a woman in her 30s in good health. The CDR3, as DNA: TGCGCCAGCAGCGGTGGCCTCGACAGGAGAGAAGCTTTCTTT. Translated, it gives CASSGGLDRREAFF.